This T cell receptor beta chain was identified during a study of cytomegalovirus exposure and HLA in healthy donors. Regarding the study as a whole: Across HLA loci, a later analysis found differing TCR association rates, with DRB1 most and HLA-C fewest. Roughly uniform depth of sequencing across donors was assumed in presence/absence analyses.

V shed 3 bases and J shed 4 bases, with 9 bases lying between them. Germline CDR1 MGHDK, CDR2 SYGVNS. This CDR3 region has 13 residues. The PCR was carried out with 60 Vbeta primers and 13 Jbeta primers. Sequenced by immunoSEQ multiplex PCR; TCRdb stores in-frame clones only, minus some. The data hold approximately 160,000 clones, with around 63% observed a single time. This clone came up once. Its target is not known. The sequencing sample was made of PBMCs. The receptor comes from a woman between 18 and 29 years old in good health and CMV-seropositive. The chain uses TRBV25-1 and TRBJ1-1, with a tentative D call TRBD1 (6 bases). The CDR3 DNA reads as TGTGCCAGCAGTGAGGGGGCTAGCACTGAAGCTTTCTTT. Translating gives CASSEGASTEAFF.